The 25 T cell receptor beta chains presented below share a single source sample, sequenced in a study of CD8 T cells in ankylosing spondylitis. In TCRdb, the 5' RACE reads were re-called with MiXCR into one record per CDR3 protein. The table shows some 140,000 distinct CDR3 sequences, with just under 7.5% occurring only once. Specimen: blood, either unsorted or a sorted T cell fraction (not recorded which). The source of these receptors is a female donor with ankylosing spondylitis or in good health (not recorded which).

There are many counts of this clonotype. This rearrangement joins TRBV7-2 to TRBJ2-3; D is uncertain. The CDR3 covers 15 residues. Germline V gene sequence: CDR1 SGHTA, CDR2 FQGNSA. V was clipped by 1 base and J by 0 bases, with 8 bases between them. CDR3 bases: TGTGCCAGCAGCTTAGTAGTCAGTAGCACAGATACGCAGTATTTT. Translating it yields CASSLVVSSTDTQYF.

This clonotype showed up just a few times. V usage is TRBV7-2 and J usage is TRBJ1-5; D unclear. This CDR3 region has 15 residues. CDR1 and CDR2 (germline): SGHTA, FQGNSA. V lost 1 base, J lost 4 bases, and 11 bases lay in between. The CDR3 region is CASSLDSGRNQPQHF. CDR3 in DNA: TGTGCCAGCAGCTTAGATTCGGGGAGAAATCAGCCCCAGCATTTT. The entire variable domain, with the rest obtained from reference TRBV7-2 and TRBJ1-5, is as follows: GAGVSQSPSNKVTEKGKDVELRCDPISGHTALYWYRQSLGQGLEFLIYFQGNSAPDKSGLPSDRFSAERTGGSVSTLTIQRTQQEDSAVYLCASSLDSGRNQPQHFGDGTRLSIL.

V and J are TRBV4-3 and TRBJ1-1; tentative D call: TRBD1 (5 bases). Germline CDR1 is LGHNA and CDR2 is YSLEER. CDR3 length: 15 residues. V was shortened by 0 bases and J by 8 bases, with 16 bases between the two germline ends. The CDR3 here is CASSQDFGGIHEAFF. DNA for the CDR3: TGCGCCAGCAGCCAAGATTTTGGGGGGATACACGAAGCTTTCTTT.

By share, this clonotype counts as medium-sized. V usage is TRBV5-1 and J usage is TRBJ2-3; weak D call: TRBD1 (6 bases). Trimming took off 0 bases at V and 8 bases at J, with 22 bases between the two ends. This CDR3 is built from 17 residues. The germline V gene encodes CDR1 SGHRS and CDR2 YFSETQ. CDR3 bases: TGCGCCAGCAGCTTGGCCGAACGGACAGCCGGATCGGGTACGCAGTATTTT. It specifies CASSLAERTAGSGTQYF.

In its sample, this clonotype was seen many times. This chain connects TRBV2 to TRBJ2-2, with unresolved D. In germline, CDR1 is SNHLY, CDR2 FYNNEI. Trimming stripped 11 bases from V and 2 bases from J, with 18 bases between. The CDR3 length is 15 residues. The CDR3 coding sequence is TGTGCCTCCTCCGCCGAGGCACAAAACACCGGGGAGCTGTTTTTT. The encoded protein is CASSAEAQNTGELFF.

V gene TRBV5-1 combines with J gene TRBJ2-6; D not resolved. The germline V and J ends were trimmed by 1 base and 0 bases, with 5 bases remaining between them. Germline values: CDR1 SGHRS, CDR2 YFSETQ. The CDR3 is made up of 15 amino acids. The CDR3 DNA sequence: TGCGCCAGCAGCTTGAGCGTCTCTGGGGCCAACGTCCTGACTTTC. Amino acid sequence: CASSLSVSGANVLTF.

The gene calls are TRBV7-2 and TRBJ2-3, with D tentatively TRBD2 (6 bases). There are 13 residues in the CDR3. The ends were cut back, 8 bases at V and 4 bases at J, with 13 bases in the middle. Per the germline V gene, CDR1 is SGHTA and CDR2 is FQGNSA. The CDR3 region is CASGDWGPDTQYF. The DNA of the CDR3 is TGTGCCAGCGGGGACTGGGGCCCAGATACGCAGTATTTT.

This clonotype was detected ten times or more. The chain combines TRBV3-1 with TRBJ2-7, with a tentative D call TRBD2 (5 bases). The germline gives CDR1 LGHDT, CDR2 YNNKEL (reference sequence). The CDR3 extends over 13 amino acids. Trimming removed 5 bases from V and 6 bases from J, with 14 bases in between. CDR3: CASSRTPWGEQYF. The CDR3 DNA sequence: TGTGCCAGCAGCAGGACTCCTTGGGGCGAGCAGTACTTC.

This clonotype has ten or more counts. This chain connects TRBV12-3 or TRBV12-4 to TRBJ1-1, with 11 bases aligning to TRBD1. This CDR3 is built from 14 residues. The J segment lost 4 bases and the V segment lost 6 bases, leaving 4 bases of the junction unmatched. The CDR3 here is CASRPGQGVTEAFF. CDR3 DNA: TGTGCCAGCAGACCGGGACAGGGGGTCACTGAAGCTTTCTTT.

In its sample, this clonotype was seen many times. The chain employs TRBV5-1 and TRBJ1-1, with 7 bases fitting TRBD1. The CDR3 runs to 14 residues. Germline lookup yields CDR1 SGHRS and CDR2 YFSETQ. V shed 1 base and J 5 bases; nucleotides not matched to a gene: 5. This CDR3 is CASSLKGGRTEAFF. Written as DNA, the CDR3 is TGCGCCAGCAGCTTGAAAGGGGGCCGGACTGAAGCTTTCTTT.

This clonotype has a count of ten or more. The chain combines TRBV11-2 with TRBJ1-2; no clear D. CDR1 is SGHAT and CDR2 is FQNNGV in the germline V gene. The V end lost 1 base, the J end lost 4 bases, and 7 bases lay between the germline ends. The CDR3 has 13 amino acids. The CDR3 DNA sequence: TGTGCCAGCAGCTTAGCCAGGCTCTATGGCTACACCTTC. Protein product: CASSLARLYGYTF. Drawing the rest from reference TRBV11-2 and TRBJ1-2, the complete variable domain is EAGVAQSPRYKIIEKRQSVAFWCNPISGHATLYWYQQILGQGPKLLIQFQNNGVVDDSQLPKDRFSAERLKGVDSTLKIQPAKLEDSAVYLCASSLARLYGYTFGSGTRLTVV.

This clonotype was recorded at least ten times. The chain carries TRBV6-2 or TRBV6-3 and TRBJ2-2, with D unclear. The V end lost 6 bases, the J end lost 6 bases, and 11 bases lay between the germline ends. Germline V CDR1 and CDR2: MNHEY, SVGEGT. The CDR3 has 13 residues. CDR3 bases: TGTGCCAGCAGCTCCAGACGGGCCGGGGAGCTGTTTTTT. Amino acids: CASSSRRAGELFF.

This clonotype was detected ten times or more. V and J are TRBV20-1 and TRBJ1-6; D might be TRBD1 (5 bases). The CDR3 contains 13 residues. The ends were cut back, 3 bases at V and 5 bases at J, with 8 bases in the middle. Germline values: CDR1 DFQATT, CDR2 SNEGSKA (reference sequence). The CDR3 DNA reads TGCAGTGCTAGTCGACAGAATAATTCACCCCTCCACTTT. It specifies CSASRQNNSPLHF.

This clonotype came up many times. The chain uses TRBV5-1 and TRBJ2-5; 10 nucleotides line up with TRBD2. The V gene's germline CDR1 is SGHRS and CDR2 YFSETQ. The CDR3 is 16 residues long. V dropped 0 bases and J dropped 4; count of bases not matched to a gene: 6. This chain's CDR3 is CASSLELAGGGETQYF. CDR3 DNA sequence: TGCGCCAGCAGCTTGGAGTTAGCGGGGGGAGGAGAGACCCAGTACTTC.

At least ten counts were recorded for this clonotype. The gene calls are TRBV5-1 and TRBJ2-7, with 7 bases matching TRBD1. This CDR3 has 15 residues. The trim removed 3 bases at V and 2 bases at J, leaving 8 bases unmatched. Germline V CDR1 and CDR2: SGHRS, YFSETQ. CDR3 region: CASSSSPGQTYEQYF. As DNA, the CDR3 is TGCGCCAGCAGCTCCAGTCCGGGACAGACCTACGAGCAGTACTTC.

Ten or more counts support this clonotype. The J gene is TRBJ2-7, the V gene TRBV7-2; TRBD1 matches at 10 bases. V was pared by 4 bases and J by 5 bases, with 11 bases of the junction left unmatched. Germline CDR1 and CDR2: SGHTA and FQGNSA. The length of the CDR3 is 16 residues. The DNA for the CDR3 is TGTGCCAGCAGCTCCGTAGCGGGACAGGGGACTCACGAGCAGTACTTC. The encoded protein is CASSSVAGQGTHEQYF.

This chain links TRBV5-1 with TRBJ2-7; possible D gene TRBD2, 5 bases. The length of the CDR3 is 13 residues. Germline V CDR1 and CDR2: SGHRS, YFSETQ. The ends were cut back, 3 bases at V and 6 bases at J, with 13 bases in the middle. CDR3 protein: CASSSGSACEQYF. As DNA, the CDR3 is TGCGCCAGCAGCTCGGGATCGGCCTGCGAGCAGTACTTC. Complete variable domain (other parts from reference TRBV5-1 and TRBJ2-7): KAGVTQTPRYLIKTRGQQVTLSCSPISGHRSVSWYQQTPGQGLQFLFEYFSETQRNKGNFPGRFSGRQFSNSRSEMNVSTLELGDSALYLCASSSGSACEQYFGPGTRLTVT.

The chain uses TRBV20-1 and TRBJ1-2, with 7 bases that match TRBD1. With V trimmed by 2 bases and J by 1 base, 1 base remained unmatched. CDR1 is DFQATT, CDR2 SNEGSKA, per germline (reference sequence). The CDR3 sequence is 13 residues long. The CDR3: CSARQGVNYGYTF. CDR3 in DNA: TGCAGTGCTAGACAGGGGGTTAACTATGGCTACACCTTC.

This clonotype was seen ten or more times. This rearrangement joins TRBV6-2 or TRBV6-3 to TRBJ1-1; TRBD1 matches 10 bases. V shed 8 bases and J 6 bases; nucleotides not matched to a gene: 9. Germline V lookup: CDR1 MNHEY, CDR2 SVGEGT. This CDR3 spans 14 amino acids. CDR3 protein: CASLTGGHIAEAFF. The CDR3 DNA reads TGTGCCAGCCTGACAGGGGGCCATATAGCTGAAGCTTTCTTT.

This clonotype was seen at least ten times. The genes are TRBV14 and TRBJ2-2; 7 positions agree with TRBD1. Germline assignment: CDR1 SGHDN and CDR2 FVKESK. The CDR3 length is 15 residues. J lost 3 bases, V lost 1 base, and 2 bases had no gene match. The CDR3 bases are TGTGCCAGCAGCCAAGGACAGGGACACACCGGGGAGCTGTTTTTT. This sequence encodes CASSQGQGHTGELFF.

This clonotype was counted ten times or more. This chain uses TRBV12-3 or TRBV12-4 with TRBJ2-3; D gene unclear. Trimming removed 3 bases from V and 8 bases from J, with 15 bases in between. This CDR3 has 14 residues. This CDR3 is CASSLGPNRATQYF. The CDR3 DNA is TGTGCCAGCAGTTTGGGCCCAAACCGAGCTACGCAGTATTTT.

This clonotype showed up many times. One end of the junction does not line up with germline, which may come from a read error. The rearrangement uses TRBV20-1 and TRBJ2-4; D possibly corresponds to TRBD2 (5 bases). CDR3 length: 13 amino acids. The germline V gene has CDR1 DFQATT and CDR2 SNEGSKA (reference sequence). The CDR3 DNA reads TGCAGTGCGAGAGGACTAGCCAAAAACATTCAGTACTTC. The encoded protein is CSARGLAKNIQYF.

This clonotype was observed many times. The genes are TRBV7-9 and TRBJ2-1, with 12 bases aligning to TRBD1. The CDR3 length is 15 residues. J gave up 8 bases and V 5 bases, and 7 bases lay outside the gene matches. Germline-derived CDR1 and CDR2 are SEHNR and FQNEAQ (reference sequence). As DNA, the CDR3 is TGTGCCAGCAGCCGAGGGACAGGGGGCGCGGATGAGCAGTTCTTC. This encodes CASSRGTGGADEQFF.

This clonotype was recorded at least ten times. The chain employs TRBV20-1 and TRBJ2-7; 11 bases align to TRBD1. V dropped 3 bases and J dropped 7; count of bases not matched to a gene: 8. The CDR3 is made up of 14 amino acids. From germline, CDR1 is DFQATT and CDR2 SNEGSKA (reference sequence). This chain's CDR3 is CSASPDRGPIEQYF. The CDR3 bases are TGCAGTGCTAGCCCGGACAGGGGGCCTATTGAGCAGTACTTC.

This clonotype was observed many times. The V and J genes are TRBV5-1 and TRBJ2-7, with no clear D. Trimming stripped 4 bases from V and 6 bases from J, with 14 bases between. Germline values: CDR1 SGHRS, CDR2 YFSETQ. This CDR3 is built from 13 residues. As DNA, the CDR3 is TGCGCCAGCAGCCTGAACTCCTTCGGCGAGCAGTACTTC. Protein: CASSLNSFGEQYF. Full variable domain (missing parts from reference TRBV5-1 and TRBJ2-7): KAGVTQTPRYLIKTRGQQVTLSCSPISGHRSVSWYQQTPGQGLQFLFEYFSETQRNKGNFPGRFSGRQFSNSRSEMNVSTLELGDSALYLCASSLNSFGEQYFGPGTRLTVT.